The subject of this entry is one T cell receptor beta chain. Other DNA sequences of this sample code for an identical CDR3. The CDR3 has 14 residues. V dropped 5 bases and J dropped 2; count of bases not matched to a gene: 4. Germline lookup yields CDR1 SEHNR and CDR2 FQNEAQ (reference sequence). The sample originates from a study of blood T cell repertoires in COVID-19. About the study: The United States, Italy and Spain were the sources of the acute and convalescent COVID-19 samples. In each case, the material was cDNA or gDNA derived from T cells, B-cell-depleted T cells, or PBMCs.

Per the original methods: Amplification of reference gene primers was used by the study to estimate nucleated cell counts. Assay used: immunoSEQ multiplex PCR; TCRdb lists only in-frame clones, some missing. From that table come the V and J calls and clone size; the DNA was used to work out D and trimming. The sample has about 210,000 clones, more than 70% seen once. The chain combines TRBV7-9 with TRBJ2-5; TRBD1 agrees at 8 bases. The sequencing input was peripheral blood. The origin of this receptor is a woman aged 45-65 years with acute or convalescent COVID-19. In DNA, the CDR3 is TGTGCCAGCAGCCCTGGGACAGGACAAGAGACCCAGTACTTC. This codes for CASSPGTGQETQYF. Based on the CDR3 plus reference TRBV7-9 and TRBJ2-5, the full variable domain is DTGVSQNPRHKITKRGQNVTFRCDPISEHNRLYWYRQTLGQGPEFLTYFQNEAQLEKSRLLSDRFSAERPKGSFSTLEIQRTEQGDSAMYLCASSPGTGQETQYFGPGTRLLVL.